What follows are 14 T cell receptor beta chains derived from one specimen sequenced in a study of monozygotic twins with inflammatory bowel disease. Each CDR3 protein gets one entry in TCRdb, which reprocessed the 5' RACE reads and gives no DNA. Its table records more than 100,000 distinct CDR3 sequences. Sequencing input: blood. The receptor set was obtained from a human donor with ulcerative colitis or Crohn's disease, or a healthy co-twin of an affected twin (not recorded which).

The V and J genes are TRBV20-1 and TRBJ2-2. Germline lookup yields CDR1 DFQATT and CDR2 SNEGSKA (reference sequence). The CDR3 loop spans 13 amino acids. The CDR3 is CSAQTPWAGELFF.

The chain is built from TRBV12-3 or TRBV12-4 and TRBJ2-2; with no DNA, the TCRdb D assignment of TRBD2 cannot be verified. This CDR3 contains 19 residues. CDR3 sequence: CASRNTTRRGGGPFGELFF.

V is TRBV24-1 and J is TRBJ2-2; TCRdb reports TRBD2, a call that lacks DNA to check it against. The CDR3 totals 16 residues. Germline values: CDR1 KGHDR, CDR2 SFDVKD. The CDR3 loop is CATSDLRGLSTGELFF.

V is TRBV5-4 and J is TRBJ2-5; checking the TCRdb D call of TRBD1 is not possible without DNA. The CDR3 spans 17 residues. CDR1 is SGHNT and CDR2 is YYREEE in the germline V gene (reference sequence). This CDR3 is CASSKGTGGGPQETQYF.

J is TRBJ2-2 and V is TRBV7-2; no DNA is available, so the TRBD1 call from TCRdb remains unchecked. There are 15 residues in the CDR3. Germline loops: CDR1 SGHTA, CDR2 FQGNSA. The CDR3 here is CASRFRTGPPGELFF.

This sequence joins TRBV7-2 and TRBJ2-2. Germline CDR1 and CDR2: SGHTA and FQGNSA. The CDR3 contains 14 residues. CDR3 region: CASSLGLGTGELFF.

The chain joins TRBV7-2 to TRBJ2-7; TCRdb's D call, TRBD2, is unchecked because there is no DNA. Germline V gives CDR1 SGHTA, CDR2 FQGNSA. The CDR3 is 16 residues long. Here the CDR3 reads CASSLGVAGFSYEQYF.

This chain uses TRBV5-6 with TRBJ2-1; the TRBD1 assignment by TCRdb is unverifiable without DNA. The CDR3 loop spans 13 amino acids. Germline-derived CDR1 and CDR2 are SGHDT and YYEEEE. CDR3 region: CASSFDRNGEQFF. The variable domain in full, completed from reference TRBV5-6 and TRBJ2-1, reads DAGVTQSPTHLIKTRGQQVTLRCSPKSGHDTVSWYQQALGQGPQFIFQYYEEEERQRGNFPDRFSGHQFPNYSSELNVNALLLGDSALYLCASSFDRNGEQFFGPGTRLTVL.

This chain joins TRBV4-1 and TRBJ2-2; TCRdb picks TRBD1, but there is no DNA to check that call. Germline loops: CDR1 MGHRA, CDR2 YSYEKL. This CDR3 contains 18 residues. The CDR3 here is CASSPTPGQGLNTGELFF.

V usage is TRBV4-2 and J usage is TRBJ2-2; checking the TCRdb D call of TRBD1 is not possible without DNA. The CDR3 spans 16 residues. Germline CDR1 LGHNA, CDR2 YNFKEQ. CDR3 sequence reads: CASSQGGTLNTGELFF.

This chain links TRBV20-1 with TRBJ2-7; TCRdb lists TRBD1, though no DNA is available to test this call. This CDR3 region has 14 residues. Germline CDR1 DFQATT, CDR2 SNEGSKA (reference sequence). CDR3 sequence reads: CSASGGTPSYEQYF.

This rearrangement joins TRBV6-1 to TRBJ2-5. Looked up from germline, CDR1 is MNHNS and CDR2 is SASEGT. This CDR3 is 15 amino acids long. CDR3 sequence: CASSEDPGYQETQYF.

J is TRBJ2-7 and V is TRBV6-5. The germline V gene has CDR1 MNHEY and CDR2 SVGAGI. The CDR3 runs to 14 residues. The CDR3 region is CASSYKQVPYEQYF.

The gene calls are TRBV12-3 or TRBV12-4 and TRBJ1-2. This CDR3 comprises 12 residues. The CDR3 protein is CASSLSGVGYTF.